This T cell receptor beta chain is drawn from a study of radiation and T cells in renal cell carcinoma. Here immunoSEQ multiplex PCR was the method, and the copy in TCRdb shows in-frame clones only, minus some. Seen here are 140,000 or so clones, approximately 86% observed once, and the top ten hold 15% to 20%. Study-wide findings and caveats: In blood, top tumor clones expanded by 2 weeks, shrinking by 4.

The sample's time point: blood 4 weeks post-SBRT, at nephrectomy. Specified treatment: 15 Gy SBRT to primary tumor, nephrectomy 4 weeks later. In the case of this clone: Its antigen is not known.

CDR3 length: 13 amino acids. Losses at the gene ends were 0 bases for V and 5 bases for J; bases not matched to a gene: 1. Germline values: CDR1 SGHDT, CDR2 YYEEEE. The chain couples TRBV5-6 to TRBJ2-7, with 8 bases that match TRBD1. The sequencing here drew on blood, taken from a patient whose treatment included radiotherapy and nephrectomy. The sequence came from a woman in her forties or fifties with renal cell carcinoma. In DNA form, the CDR3 reads TGTGCCAGCAGCTTGGGGGACAGGAACGAGCAGTACTTC. Amino acid sequence: CASSLGDRNEQYF.